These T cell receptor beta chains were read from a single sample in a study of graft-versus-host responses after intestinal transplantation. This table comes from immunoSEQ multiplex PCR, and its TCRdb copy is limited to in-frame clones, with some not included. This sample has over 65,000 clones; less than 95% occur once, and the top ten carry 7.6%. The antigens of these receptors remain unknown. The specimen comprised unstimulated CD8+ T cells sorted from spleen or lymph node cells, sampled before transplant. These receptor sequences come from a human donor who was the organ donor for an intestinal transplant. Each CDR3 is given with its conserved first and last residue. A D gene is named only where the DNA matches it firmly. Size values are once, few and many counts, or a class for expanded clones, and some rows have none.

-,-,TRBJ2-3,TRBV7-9,TGTGCCAGCAGCTTGGACCTAGATACGCAGTATTTT,CASSLDLDTQYF
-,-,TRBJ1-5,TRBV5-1,TGCGCCAGCAGCTTGGATAATCAGCCCCAGCATTTT,CASSLDNQPQHF
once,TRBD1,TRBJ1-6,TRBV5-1,TGCGCCAGCAGCCCCATTTCGACAGGGAGCTCCTATAATTCACCCCTCCACTTT,CASSPISTGSSYNSPLHF
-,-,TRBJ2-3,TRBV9,TGTGCCAGCAGGGACCGGGACCCCGGCACAGATACGCAGTATTTT,CASRDRDPGTDTQYF
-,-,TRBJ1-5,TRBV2,TGTGCCAGCAGTGAGTCCGGGACGCCTCAGCCCCAGCATTTT,CASSESGTPQPQHF
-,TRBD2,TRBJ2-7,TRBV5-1,TGCGCCAGCAAATCCTACGCGGGACTAGTGAGTGAGCAGTACTTC,CASKSYAGLVSEQYF
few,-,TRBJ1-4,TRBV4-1,TGCGCCAGCAGCCAAGATTTTTTGAATTTGGGGGGTGGGAAACTGTTTTTT,CASSQDFLNLGGGKLFF
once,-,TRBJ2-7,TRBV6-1,TGTGCCAGCAGTGAATATGGCCCGCGCGAGCAGTACTTC,CASSEYGPREQYF
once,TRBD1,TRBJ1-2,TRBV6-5,TGTGCCAGCAGTGAAGGACAGGCCTATGGCTACACCTTC,CASSEGQAYGYTF
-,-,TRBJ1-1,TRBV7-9,TGTGCCAGCAGCTTAGACGAGGCTGAAGCTTTCTTT,CASSLDEAEAFF
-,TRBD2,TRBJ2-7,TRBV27,TGTGCCAGCGGGGCCGGGGGGTCCTACGAGCAGTACTTC,CASGAGGSYEQYF
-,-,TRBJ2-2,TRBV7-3,TGTGCCAGCAGCCTCTCCGGTAACACCGGGGAGCTGTTTTTT,CASSLSGNTGELFF
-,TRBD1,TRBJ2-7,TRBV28,TGTGCCAGCAGGGGGCCCTACAGGGGGCGACTGTCCTACGAGCAGTACTTC,CASRGPYRGRLSYEQYF
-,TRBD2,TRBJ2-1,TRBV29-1,TGCAGCGTTGAGGGACTACACTACAATGAGCAGTTCTTC,CSVEGLHYNEQFF
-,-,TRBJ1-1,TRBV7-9,TGTGCCAGCAGCCCCGGGGCCATATTTAGGGCAACTGAAGCTTTCTTT,CASSPGAIFRATEAFF
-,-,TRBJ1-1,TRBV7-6,TGTGCCAGCAGCTTCCTCAGGGGTCACACTGAAGCTTTCTTT,CASSFLRGHTEAFF